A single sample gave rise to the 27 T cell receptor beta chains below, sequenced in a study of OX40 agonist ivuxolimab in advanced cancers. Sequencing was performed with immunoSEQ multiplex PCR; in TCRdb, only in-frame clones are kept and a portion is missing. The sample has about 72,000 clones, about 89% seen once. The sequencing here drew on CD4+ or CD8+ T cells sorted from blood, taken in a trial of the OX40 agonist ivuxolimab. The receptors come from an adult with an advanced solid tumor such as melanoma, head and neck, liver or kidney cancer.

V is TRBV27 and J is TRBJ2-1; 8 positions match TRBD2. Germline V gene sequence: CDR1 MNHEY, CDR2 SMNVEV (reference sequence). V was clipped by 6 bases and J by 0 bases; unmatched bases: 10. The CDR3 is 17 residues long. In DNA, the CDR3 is TGTGCCAGCAGCCCAACTCCGGCGGGAGGCTCCTACAATGAGCAGTTCTTC. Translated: CASSPTPAGGSYNEQFF.

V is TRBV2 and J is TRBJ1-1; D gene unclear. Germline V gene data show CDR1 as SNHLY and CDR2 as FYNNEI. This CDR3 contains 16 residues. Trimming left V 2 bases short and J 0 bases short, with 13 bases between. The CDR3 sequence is CASSESSGDVNTEAFF. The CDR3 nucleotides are TGTGCCAGCAGTGAAAGTTCGGGAGACGTGAACACTGAAGCTTTCTTT.

CDR3 region: CASSQDTGPGGETQYF. The CDR3 nucleotides read TGCGCCAGCAGCCAAGATACTGGTCCAGGGGGAGAGACCCAGTACTTC. V gene TRBV4-3 combines with J gene TRBJ2-5, with TRBD1 identical over 7 bases. The ends lost 0 bases at V and 4 bases at J; junction bases unmatched: 8. The CDR3 contains 16 residues. Germline CDR1 LGHNA, CDR2 YSLEER.

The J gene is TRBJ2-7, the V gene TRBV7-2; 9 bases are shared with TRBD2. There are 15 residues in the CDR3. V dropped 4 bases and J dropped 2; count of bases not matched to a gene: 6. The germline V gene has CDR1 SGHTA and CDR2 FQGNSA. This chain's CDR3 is CASSSQTSGTYEQYF. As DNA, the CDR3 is TGTGCCAGCAGCTCTCAGACTAGCGGAACCTACGAGCAGTACTTC.

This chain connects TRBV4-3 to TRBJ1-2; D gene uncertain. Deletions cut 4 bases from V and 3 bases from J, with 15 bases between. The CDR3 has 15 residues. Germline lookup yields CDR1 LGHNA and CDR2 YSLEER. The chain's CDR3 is CASSLGIASYYGYTF. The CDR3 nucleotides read TGCGCCAGCAGCCTTGGGATTGCCAGCTACTATGGCTACACCTTC.

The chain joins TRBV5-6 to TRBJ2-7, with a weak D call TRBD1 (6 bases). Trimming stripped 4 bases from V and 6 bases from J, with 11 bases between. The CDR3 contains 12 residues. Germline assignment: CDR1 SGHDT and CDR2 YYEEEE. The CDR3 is CASSQQGSEQYF. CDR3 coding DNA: TGTGCCAGCAGCCAACAGGGTTCCGAGCAGTACTTC. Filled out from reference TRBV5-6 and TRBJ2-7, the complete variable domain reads DAGVTQSPTHLIKTRGQQVTLRCSPKSGHDTVSWYQQALGQGPQFIFQYYEEEERQRGNFPDRFSGHQFPNYSSELNVNALLLGDSALYLCASSQQGSEQYFGPGTRLTVT.

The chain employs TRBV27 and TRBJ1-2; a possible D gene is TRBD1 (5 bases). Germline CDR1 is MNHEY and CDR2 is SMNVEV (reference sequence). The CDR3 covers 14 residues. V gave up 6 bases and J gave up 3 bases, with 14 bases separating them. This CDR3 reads CASSIGTADYGYTF. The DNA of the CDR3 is TGTGCCAGCAGCATCGGGACCGCAGACTATGGCTACACCTTC.

The CDR3 loop reads CASSLDDRAIAKNIQYF. DNA of the CDR3: TGCGCCAGCAGCTTGGATGACAGGGCGATAGCCAAAAACATTCAGTACTTC. The chain couples TRBV5-1 to TRBJ2-4, with 7 positions matching TRBD1. V lost 0 bases to trimming and J lost 0 bases; unmatched junction nucleotides: 6. The CDR3 covers 17 residues. From germline, CDR1 is SGHRS and CDR2 YFSETQ.

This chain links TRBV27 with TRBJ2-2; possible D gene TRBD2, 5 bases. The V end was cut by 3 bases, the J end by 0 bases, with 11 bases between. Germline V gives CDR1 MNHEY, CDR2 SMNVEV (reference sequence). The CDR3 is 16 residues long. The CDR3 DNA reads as TGTGCCAGCAGTTTTCTAACTAGATCGAACACCGGGGAGCTGTTTTTT. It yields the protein CASSFLTRSNTGELFF.

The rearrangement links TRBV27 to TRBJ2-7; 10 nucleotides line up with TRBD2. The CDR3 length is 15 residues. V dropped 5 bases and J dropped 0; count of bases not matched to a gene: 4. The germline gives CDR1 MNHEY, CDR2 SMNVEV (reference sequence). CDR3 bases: TGTGCCAGCAGTCCCGGGACTAGCGTCTCCTACGAGCAGTACTTC. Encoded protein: CASSPGTSVSYEQYF.

CDR3: CASSEVSSDQPQHF. In DNA form, the CDR3 reads TGTGCCAGCAGTGAAGTCAGCTCAGATCAGCCCCAGCATTTT. The gene calls are TRBV2 and TRBJ1-5; no firm D call. This CDR3 has 14 amino acids. The ends were cut back, 1 base at V and 5 bases at J, with 9 bases in the middle. Looked up from germline, CDR1 is SNHLY and CDR2 is FYNNEI.

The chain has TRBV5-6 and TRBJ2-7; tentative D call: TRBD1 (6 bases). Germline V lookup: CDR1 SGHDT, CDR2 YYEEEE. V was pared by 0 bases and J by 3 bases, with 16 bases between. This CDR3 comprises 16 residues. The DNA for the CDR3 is TGTGCCAGCAGCTTGGAGTACGGGGACACTAACTACGAGCAGTACTTC. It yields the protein CASSLEYGDTNYEQYF.

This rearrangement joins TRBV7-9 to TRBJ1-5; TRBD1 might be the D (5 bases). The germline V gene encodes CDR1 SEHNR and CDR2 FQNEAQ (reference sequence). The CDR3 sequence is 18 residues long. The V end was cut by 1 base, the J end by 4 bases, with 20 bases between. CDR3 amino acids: CASSLVDSSMKENQPQHF. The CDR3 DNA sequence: TGTGCCAGCAGCTTAGTCGACAGTAGCATGAAGGAGAATCAGCCCCAGCATTTT.

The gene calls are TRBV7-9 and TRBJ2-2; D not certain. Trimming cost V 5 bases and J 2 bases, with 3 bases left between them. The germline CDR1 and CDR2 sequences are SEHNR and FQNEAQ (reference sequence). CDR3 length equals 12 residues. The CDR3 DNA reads TGTGCCAGCAGCCCTAACACCGGGGAGCTGTTTTTT. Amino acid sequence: CASSPNTGELFF. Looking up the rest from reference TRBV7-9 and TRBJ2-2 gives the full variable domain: DTGVSQNPRHKITKRGQNVTFRCDPISEHNRLYWYRQTLGQGPEFLTYFQNEAQLEKSRLLSDRFSAERPKGSFSTLEIQRTEQGDSAMYLCASSPNTGELFFGEGSRLTVL.

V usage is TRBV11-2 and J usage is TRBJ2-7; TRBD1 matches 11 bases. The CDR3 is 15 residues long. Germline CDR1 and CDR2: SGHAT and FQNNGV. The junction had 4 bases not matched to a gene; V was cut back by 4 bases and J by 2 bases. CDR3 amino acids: CASSSWDRGTYEQYF. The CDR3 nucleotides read TGTGCCAGCAGCTCCTGGGACAGGGGGACCTACGAGCAGTACTTC. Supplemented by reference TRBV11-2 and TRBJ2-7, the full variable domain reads EAGVAQSPRYKIIEKRQSVAFWCNPISGHATLYWYQQILGQGPKLLIQFQNNGVVDDSQLPKDRFSAERLKGVDSTLKIQPAKLEDSAVYLCASSSWDRGTYEQYFGPGTRLTVT.

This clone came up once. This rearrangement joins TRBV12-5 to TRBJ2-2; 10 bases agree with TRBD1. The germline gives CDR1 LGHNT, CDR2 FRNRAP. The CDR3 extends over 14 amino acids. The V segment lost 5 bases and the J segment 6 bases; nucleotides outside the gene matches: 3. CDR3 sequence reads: CASGPGTGAGELFF. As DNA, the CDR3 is TGTGCTAGTGGTCCCGGGACAGGGGCCGGGGAGCTGTTTTTT.

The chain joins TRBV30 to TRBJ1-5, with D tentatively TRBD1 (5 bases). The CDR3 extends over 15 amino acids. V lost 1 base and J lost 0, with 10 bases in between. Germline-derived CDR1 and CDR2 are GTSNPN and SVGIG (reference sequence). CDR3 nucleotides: TGTGCCTGGAGTGGGGACGCTAATAGCAATCAGCCCCAGCATTTT. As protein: CAWSGDANSNQPQHF. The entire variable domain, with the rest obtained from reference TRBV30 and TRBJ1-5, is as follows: SQTIHQWPATLVQPVGSPLSLECTVEGTSNPNLYWYRQAAGRGLQLLFYSVGIGQISSEVPQNLSASRPQDRQFILSSKKLLLSDSGFYLCAWSGDANSNQPQHFGDGTRLSIL.

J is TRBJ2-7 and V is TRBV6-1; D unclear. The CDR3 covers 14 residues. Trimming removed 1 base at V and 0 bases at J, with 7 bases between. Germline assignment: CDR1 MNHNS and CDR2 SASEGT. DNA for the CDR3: TGTGCCAGCAGTGAAGTAGCAGGCTCCTACGAGCAGTACTTC. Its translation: CASSEVAGSYEQYF.

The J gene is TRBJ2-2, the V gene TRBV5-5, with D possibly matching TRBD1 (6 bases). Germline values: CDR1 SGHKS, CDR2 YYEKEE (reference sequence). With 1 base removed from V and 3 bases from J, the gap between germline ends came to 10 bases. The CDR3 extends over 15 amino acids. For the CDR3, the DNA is TGTGCCAGCAGCTTGTCGCAGGGGTACACCGGGGAGCTGTTTTTT. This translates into CASSLSQGYTGELFF.

The CDR3 region has the DNA TGTGCCAGCAGTCCCAGCGGGGTCCAAGAGACCCAGTACTTC. Protein: CASSPSGVQETQYF. The chain links TRBV28 to TRBJ2-5, with 7 bases fitting TRBD2. Germline V gene sequence: CDR1 MDHEN, CDR2 SYDVKM. The CDR3 is 14 amino acids. V gave up 5 bases and J gave up 1 base; unmatched junction bases: 4.

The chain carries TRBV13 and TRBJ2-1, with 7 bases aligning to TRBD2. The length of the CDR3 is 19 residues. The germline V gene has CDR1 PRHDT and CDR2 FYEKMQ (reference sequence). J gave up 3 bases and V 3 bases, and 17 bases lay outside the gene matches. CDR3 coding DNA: TGTGCCAGCAGCTTCCTCGGGGGAAGCGGGGAGGAAAACTACAATGAGCAGTTCTTC. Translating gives CASSFLGGSGEENYNEQFF.

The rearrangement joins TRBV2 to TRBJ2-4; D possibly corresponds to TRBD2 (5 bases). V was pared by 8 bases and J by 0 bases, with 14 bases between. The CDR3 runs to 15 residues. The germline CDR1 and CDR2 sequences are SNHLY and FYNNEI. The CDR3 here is CASATGFVAKNIQYF. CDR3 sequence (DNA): TGTGCCAGCGCCACGGGGTTTGTAGCCAAAAACATTCAGTACTTC.

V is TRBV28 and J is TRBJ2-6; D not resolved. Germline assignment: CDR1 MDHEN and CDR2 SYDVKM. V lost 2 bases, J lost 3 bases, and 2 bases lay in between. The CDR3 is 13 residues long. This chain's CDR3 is CASSLSGANVLTF. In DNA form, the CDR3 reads TGTGCCAGCAGTTTAAGTGGGGCCAACGTCCTGACTTTC.

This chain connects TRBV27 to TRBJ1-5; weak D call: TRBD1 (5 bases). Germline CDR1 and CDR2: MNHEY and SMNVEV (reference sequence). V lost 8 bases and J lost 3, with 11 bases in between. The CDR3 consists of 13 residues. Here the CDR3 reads CASRLGPNQPQHF. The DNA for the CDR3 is TGTGCCAGCCGGCTGGGGCCCAATCAGCCCCAGCATTTT.

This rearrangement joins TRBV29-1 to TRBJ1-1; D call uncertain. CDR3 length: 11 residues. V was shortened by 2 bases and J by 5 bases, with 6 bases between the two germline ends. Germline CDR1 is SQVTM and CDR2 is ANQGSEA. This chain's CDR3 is CSVEQETEAFF. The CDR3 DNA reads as TGCAGCGTTGAACAGGAAACTGAAGCTTTCTTT.

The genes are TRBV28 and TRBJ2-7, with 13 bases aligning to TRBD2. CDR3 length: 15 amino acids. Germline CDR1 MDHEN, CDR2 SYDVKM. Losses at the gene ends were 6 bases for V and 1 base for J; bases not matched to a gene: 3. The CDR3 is CASRQTSGRSYEQYF. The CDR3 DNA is TGTGCCAGCAGACAGACTAGCGGGAGGTCCTACGAGCAGTACTTC.

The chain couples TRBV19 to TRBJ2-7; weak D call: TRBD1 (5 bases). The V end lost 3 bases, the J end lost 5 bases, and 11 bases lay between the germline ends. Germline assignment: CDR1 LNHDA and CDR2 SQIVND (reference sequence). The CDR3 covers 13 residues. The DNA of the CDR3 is TGTGCCAGTAGTATGGGCAGGGCAAACGAGCAGTACTTC. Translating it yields CASSMGRANEQYF.